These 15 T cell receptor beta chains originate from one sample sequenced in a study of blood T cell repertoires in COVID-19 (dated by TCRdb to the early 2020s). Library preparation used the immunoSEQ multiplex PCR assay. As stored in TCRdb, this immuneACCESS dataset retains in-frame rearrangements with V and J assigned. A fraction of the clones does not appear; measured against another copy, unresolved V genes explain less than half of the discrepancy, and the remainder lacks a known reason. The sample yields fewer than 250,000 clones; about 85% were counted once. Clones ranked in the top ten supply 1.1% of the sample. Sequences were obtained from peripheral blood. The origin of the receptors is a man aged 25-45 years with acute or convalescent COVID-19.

The CDR3 DNA follows: TGTGCCAGCAGCCGACAACTCTCTGGAAACACCATATATTTT. It codes for CASSRQLSGNTIYF. V and J are TRBV3-1 (or the pseudogene TRBV3-2) and TRBJ1-3; D not certain. CDR1 and CDR2 from the germline V gene are LGHDT and YNNKEL (reference sequence). The V end was cut by 4 bases, the J end by 0 bases, with 7 bases between. The length of the CDR3 is 14 residues.

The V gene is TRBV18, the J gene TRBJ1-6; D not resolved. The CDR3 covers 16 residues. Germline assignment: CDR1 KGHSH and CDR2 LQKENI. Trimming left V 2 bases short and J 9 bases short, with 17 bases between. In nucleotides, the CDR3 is TGTGCCAGCTCACCATCACCGTTGCGAGGTGGTTCACCCCTCCACTTT. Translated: CASSPSPLRGGSPLHF.

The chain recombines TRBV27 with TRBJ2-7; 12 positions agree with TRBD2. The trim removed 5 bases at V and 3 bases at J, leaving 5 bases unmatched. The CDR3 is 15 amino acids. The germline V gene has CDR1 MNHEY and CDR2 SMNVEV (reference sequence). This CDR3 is CASSLRLAGVYEQYF. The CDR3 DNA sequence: TGTGCCAGCAGTCTCCGACTAGCGGGAGTCTACGAGCAGTACTTC.

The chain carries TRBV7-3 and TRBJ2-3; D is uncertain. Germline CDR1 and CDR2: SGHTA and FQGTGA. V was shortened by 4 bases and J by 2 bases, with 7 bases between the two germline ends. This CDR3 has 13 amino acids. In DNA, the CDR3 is TGTGCCAGCAGCTCCCCCTCCACAGATACGCAGTATTTT. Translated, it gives CASSSPSTDTQYF. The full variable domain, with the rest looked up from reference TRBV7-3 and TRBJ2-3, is GAGVSQTPSNKVTEKGKYVELRCDPISGHTALYWYRQSLGQGPEFLIYFQGTGAADDSGLPNDRFFAVRPEGSVSTLKIQRTERGDSAVYLCASSSPSTDTQYFGPGTRLTVL.

For the CDR3, the DNA is TGCAGCTCCAGACTAGCGGGTTTCACAGATACGCAGTATTTT. Translated, it gives CSSRLAGFTDTQYF. The V call is TRBV29-1, the J call TRBJ2-3; 10 bases map to TRBD2. This CDR3 region has 14 residues. The V segment lost 8 bases and the J segment 2 bases; nucleotides outside the gene matches: 7. Germline CDR1 and CDR2: SQVTM and ANQGSEA.

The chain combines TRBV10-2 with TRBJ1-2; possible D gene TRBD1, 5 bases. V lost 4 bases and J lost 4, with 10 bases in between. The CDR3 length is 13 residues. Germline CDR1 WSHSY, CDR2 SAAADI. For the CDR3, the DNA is TGCGCCAGCAGTGGCGGGGGACTCTATGGCTACACCTTC. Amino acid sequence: CASSGGGLYGYTF.

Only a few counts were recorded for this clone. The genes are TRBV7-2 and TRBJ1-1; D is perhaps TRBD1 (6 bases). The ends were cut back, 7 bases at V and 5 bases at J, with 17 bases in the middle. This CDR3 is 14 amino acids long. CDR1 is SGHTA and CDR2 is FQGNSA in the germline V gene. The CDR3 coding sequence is TGTGCCAGCACCCCACGGACAGCTTTGACTGAAGCTTTCTTT. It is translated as CASTPRTALTEAFF. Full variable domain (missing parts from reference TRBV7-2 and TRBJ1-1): GAGVSQSPSNKVTEKGKDVELRCDPISGHTALYWYRQSLGQGLEFLIYFQGNSAPDKSGLPSDRFSAERTGGSVSTLTIQRTQQEDSAVYLCASTPRTALTEAFFGQGTRLTVV.

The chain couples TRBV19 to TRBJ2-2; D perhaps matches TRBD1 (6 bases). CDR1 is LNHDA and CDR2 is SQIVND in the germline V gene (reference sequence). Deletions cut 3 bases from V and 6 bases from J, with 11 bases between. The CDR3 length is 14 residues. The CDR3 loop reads CASSIVGGPGELFF. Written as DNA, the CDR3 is TGTGCCAGTAGTATCGTAGGGGGTCCCGGGGAGCTGTTTTTT.

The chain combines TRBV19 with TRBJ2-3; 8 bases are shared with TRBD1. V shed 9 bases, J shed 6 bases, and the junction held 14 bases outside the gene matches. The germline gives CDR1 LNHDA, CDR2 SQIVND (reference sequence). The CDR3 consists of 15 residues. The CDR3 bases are TGTGCCAGCCGCCCCGAGACAGGGGCACGCGATACGCAGTATTTT. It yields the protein CASRPETGARDTQYF.

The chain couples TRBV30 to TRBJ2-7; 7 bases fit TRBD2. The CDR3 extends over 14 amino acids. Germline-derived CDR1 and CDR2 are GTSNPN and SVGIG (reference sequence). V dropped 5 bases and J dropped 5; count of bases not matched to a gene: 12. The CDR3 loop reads CAWEGLAGPNEQYF. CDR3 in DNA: TGTGCCTGGGAGGGGTTAGCGGGTCCGAACGAGCAGTACTTC.

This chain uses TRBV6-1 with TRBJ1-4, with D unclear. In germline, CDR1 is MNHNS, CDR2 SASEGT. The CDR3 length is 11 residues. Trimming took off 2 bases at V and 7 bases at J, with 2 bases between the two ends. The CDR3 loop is CASSEREKLFF. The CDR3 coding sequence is TGTGCCAGCAGTGAACGTGAAAAACTGTTTTTT.

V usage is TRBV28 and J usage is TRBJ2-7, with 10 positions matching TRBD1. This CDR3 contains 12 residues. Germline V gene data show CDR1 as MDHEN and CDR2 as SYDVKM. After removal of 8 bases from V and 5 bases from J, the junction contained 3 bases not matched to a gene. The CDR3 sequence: CASRQGADEQYF. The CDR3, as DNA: TGTGCCAGCCGACAGGGGGCAGACGAGCAGTACTTC.

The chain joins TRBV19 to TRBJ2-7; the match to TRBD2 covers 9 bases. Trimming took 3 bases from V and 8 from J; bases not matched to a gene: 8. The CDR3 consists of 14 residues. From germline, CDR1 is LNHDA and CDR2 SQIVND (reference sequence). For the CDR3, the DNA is TGTGCCAGTAGTATTTTCGGCGGGGGGGATCAGCAGTACTTC. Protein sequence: CASSIFGGGDQQYF.

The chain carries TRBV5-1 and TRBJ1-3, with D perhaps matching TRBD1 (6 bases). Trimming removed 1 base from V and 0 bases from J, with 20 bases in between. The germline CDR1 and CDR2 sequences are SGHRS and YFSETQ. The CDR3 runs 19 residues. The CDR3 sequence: CASSLYGTQSRSSGNTIYF. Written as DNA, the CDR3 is TGCGCCAGCAGCTTGTACGGGACACAAAGCCGCAGCTCTGGAAACACCATATATTTT.

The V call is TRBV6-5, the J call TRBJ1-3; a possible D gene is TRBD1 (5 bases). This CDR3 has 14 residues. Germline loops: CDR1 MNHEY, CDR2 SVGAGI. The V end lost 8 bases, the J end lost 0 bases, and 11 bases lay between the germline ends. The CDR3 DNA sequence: TGTGCCAGCGGCAGACAGAGCTCTGGAAACACCATATATTTT. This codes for CASGRQSSGNTIYF.